This T cell receptor beta chain came from a study of T cell repertoires in cytomegalovirus infection. Across the whole study: HLA-B-restricted CMV epitopes that are well studied, plus recently identified HLA-C-restricted ones, were used by the study.

This clonotype was counted between two and nine times. Its antigen is not identified. TCRdb redid the calling of the reads with MiXCR, one entry per CDR3 protein. The sample records 250,000 to 300,000 distinct CDR3 sequences, less than 25% being singletons. The source is a human donor in good health (CMV status not recorded). Some clones in this sample may be carry-over from other donors' samples. The material sequenced was cultured PBMCs, taken from culture after CMV antigen stimulation.

The CDR3 DNA reads as TGTGCCAGCAGTAAGGGGGTCTACAATGAGCAGTTCTTC. Encoded protein: CASSKGVYNEQFF. The chain carries TRBV12-3 or TRBV12-4 and TRBJ2-1; possible D gene TRBD1, 6 bases. The CDR3 extends over 13 amino acids. V lost 5 bases to trimming and J lost 3 bases, with 8 bases between them.